These T cell receptor beta chains were read from a single sample in a study of blood T cell repertoires in COVID-19. Profiled with immunoSEQ multiplex PCR; TCRdb holds only in-frame clones, not every one. This sample has some 100,000 clones, with around 85% found just once. Sample: peripheral blood. The receptor source for this set is a man over 45 with active or convalescent COVID-19. The CDR3 runs from the conserved cysteine through the conserved F or W. D genes are given only for firm matches. Not every row has a clone size; where given, it reads once, few, many or a size class.

>NA|TRBV27|TRBJ2-2|NA
CASSLMAGANTGELFF
TGTGCCAGCAGTTTAATGGCAGGTGCGAACACCGGGGAGCTGTTTTTT
>TRBD1|TRBV7-9|TRBJ2-5|NA
CASSPLLHPGQQETQYF
TGTGCCAGCAGCCCGCTCTTACACCCGGGACAGCAAGAGACCCAGTACTTC
>NA|TRBV5-1|TRBJ1-5|NA
CASSETQGREPQHF
TGCGCCAGCAGCGAAACCCAGGGGCGAGAGCCCCAGCATTTT
>TRBD1|TRBV12-5|TRBJ1-3|NA
CASGSRTGSGNTIYF
TGTGCTAGTGGTTCCAGGACAGGATCTGGAAACACCATATATTTT
>TRBD1|TRBV11-2|TRBJ2-7|NA
CASSLGQGWEQYF
TGTGCCAGCAGCTTGGGACAGGGGTGGGAGCAGTACTTC
>TRBD1|TRBV6-5|TRBJ1-4|once
CATRGGTGEKLFF
TGTGCCACCAGGGGGGGAACGGGTGAAAAACTGTTTTTT
>TRBD2|TRBV10-3|TRBJ2-7|NA
CATSGLAGVPGEQYF
TGTGCCACCTCGGGACTAGCCGGGGTTCCGGGGGAGCAGTACTTC
>NA|TRBV7-9|TRBJ1-1|few
CASSSGGPGTTEAFF
TGTGCCAGCAGCTCGGGGGGTCCAGGGACCACTGAAGCTTTCTTT
>TRBD1|TRBV27|TRBJ2-7|NA
CASSRNRGQHEQYF
TGTGCCAGCAGCCGGAACAGGGGACAGCACGAGCAGTACTTC
>NA|TRBV5-1|TRBJ2-3|NA
CASSPSRVVSADTQYF
TGCGCCAGCAGCCCCAGTCGGGTGGTCAGCGCAGATACGCAGTATTTT
>TRBD2|TRBV7-6|TRBJ2-7|NA
CASSSRDYYEQYF
TGTGCCAGCAGCTCCCGGGACTACTACGAGCAGTACTTC
>NA|TRBV5-1|TRBJ2-1|NA
CASSTSVSYNEQFF
TGCGCCAGCAGTACTTCTGTTTCCTACAATGAGCAGTTCTTC
>NA|TRBV2|TRBJ1-2|NA
CASSARVTVYGYTF
TGTGCCAGCAGTGCACGAGTAACTGTCTATGGCTACACCTTC
>NA|TRBV7-9|TRBJ2-1|NA
CAAGGSGRLGNEQFF
TGTGCCGCCGGAGGGTCGGGACGCCTGGGGAATGAGCAGTTCTTC
>TRBD2|TRBV19|TRBJ2-6|NA
CASSLGLAGGRTIFGANVLTF
TGTGCCAGTAGTTTAGGACTAGCGGGAGGGCGTACAATATTTGGGGCCAACGTCCTGACTTTC
>NA|TRBV5-1|TRBJ1-5|NA
CASSLGQDSNQPQHF
TGCGCCAGCAGCTTGGGACAGGATAGCAATCAGCCCCAGCATTTT
>NA|TRBV29-1|TRBJ2-4|NA
CSVETRANIQYF
TGCAGCGTAGAGACGAGAGCGAACATTCAGTACTTC
>TRBD1|TRBV11-2|TRBJ2-7|NA
CASSLGTGGFYEQYF
TGTGCCAGCAGCCTTGGGACAGGGGGCTTCTACGAGCAGTACTTC
>NA|TRBV3-1/TRBV3-2|TRBJ1-2|NA
CASSPMYSYGYTF
TGTGCCAGCAGCCCGATGTACAGCTATGGCTACACCTTC